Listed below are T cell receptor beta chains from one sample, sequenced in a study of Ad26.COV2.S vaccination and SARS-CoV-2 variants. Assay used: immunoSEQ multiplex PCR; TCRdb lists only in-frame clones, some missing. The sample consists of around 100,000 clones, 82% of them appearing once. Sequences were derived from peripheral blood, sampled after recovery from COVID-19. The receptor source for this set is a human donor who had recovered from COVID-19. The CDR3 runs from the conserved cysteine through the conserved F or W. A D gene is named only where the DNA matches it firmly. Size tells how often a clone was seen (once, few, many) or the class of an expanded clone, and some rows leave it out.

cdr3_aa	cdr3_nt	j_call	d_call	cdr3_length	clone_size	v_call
CASSLGQGSEKLFF	TGTGCCAGCAGTCTGGGACAGGGTAGTGAAAAACTGTTTTTT	TRBJ1-4	TRBD1	14	NA	TRBV25-1
CASSLRYNLQPQHF	TGTGCCAGCAGCCTCAGGTACAATCTACAGCCCCAGCATTTT	TRBJ1-5	NA	14	NA	TRBV3-1/TRBV3-2
CASSPHLRRNNEQFF	TGTGCCAGCAGTCCCCACCTGCGGAGAAACAATGAGCAGTTCTTC	TRBJ2-1	NA	15	NA	TRBV27
CASGLEGSLRNQPQHF	TGTGCTAGTGGTTTGGAGGGGTCTCTCCGCAATCAGCCCCAGCATTTT	TRBJ1-5	NA	16	NA	TRBV12-5
CASSLAFPWGQGSGGYTF	TGTGCCAGCAGCTTAGCCTTTCCATGGGGACAGGGCTCTGGGGGCTACACCTTC	TRBJ1-2	TRBD1	18	NA	TRBV7-2
CASSVERGVYEQYF	TGTGCCAGCAGTGTGGAGCGGGGGGTATACGAGCAGTACTTC	TRBJ2-7	TRBD2	14	once	TRBV2
CASSVLAGGGEQFF	TGTGCCAGTAGTGTACTAGCGGGAGGGGGCGAGCAGTTCTTC	TRBJ2-1	TRBD2	14	NA	TRBV19
CASSQTGGQPQHF	TGTGCCAGCAGCCAAACAGGGGGACAGCCCCAGCATTTT	TRBJ1-5	TRBD1	13	many	TRBV7-2
CASSPGTSGPLNTGELFF	TGTGCCAGCAGCCCCGGGACTAGCGGACCCCTGAACACCGGGGAGCTGTTTTTT	TRBJ2-2	TRBD2	18	NA	TRBV7-8
CASSRDSSPLHF	TGTGCCAGCAGTCGAGACAGTTCACCCCTCCACTTT	TRBJ1-6	NA	12	NA	TRBV9
CASSTHSGGKDYEQYF	TGTGCCAGCAGCACACATTCAGGGGGAAAGGACTACGAGCAGTACTTC	TRBJ2-7	TRBD1	16	NA	TRBV27
CASGTSDRGRTEAFF	TGTGCCAGCGGAACCTCGGACAGGGGGAGGACTGAAGCTTTCTTT	TRBJ1-1	TRBD1	15	NA	TRBV7-2
CASSLVGDTEAFF	TGTGCCAGCAGCTTAGTAGGGGACACTGAAGCTTTCTTT	TRBJ1-1	NA	13	NA	TRBV11-3
CASSLRTGAGTEAFF	TGTGCCAGCAGCCTCCGAACAGGGGCCGGAACTGAAGCTTTCTTT	TRBJ1-1	TRBD1	15	once	TRBV3-1/TRBV3-2
CASTAAVSNTEAFF	TGTGCCAGCACGGCCGCGGTCTCAAATACTGAAGCTTTCTTT	TRBJ1-1	NA	14	NA	TRBV27